This is a list of T cell receptor beta chains from one sample in a study of T cells in localized non-small cell lung cancer. Here immunoSEQ multiplex PCR was the method, and the copy in TCRdb shows in-frame clones only, minus some. The table lists roughly 86,000 clones, 84% of them singletons, with 2.8% in the top ten. The material was peripheral blood, obtained before any cancer treatment. The receptors originated from a man between 40 and 70 years old with stage I lung adenocarcinoma. Each CDR3 is given with its conserved first and last residue. Fields, in order: CDR3 DNA, CDR3 protein, D gene, J gene, clone size, V gene. The D gene is left open where the match is weak. Expanded clones are given a class, and other clones once, few, many or no size at all.

TGTGCCAGCAGTCCGCCTTCAGGGAGCTCCTACGAGCAGTACTTC CASSPPSGSSYEQYF NA TRBJ2-7 NA TRBV28
TGCGCCAGCAGGAGGACAGGGGATTCCTACGAGCAGTACTTC CASRRTGDSYEQYF TRBD1 TRBJ2-7 NA TRBV5-1
TGTGCTAGCAGCTTAGGGACAGGGGCTCACAATGAGCAGTTCTTC CASSLGTGAHNEQFF TRBD1 TRBJ2-1 NA TRBV7-7
TGCGCCAGCAGCTTGGAACAGGGCAATGAGCAGTTCTTC CASSLEQGNEQFF NA TRBJ2-1 once TRBV5-1
TGTGCCAGTTCCGGGACGGTGAACACTGAAGCTTTCTTT CASSGTVNTEAFF NA TRBJ1-1 NA TRBV18
TGTGCCAGCTCACCATTAGGATACTCCTATAATTCACCCCTCCACTTT CASSPLGYSYNSPLHF NA TRBJ1-6 few TRBV18
TGTGCCAGCAGCCTAGGTGTCGTGAACACCGGGGAGCTGTTTTTT CASSLGVVNTGELFF NA TRBJ2-2 once TRBV28
TGTGCCAGCAGCTTAACTTCGGCAGTGGCTGGAAACACCATATATTTT CASSLTSAVAGNTIYF NA TRBJ1-3 once TRBV7-2
TGTGCCAGCAGCTTAAAGGGAGATACGCAGTATTTT CASSLKGDTQYF NA TRBJ2-3 NA TRBV11-2
TGTGCCAGTAGTATCTTAACCCCAAGTGAGCAGTTCTTC CASSILTPSEQFF NA TRBJ2-1 once TRBV19
TGTGCCAGCGTCGACCGCCAAGAGACCCAGTACTTC CASVDRQETQYF NA TRBJ2-5 few TRBV28
TGTGCCAGTAGCCGTCGGGATCTGAATGAAAAACTGTTTTTT CASSRRDLNEKLFF NA TRBJ1-4 NA TRBV19
TGTGCCAGCAGCTTTACAGCTAGCAATCAGCCCCAGCATTTT CASSFTASNQPQHF NA TRBJ1-5 NA TRBV6-5
TGTGCCAGCAGCGTAGAGGGTTCCTTCTCTGGAAACACCATATATTTT CASSVEGSFSGNTIYF NA TRBJ1-3 NA TRBV9
TGTGCCAGCAGGTCGACAGGGGTGAATGAAAAACTGTTTTTT CASRSTGVNEKLFF TRBD1 TRBJ1-4 few TRBV7-9
TGCAGCGTTCAACCCTCTGGGGCCAACGTCCTGACTTTC CSVQPSGANVLTF NA TRBJ2-6 NA TRBV29-1
TGTGCCAGCAGTTTATCGTCAAGCGCAATCTACGGTATCGAGCAGTACTTC CASSLSSSAIYGIEQYF NA TRBJ2-7 NA TRBV27
TGCAGCGTATTAACAGGGGGCGAACGCGAGCAGTACTTC CSVLTGGEREQYF TRBD1 TRBJ2-7 NA TRBV29-1
TGTGCCTCCCGGGGCGGCTCCTACGAGCAGTACTTC CASRGGSYEQYF NA TRBJ2-7 NA TRBV6-5
TGTGCCAGCAGCGGCGGGGAGTGGGACAGGGACTCCTACGAGCAGTACTTC CASSGGEWDRDSYEQYF TRBD1 TRBJ2-7 NA TRBV7-8
TGTGCCAGCAGCCCAGGAGGGGGAAACACCATATATTTT CASSPGGGNTIYF NA TRBJ1-3 NA TRBV7-3
TGTGCCAGCTCACCACCGGAGGGCAGCATCAATACACATAGCAATCAGCCCCAGCATTTT CASSPPEGSINTHSNQPQHF NA TRBJ1-5 NA TRBV18
TGTGCCAGCAGCCAGGGGCTAGCGGGCACAGATACGCAGTATTTT CASSQGLAGTDTQYF NA TRBJ2-3 NA TRBV7-9
TGCGCCAGCAGGGGCCAGGGGGCTGGAAACGAGCAGTACTTC CASRGQGAGNEQYF TRBD1 TRBJ2-7 NA TRBV10-2
TGTGCCAGCAACCCTAGCGGGATAGGGAATGAGCAGTTCTTC CASNPSGIGNEQFF TRBD2 TRBJ2-1 NA TRBV7-9
TGTGCCAGCAGCGCCGGGAGGCAGACTACAAATGAAAAACTGTTTTTT CASSAGRQTTNEKLFF NA TRBJ1-4 NA TRBV7-9
TGTGCCAGCAGCTTAGCTGCAGGGGCCACCTACGAGCAGTACTTC CASSLAAGATYEQYF NA TRBJ2-7 once TRBV7-3